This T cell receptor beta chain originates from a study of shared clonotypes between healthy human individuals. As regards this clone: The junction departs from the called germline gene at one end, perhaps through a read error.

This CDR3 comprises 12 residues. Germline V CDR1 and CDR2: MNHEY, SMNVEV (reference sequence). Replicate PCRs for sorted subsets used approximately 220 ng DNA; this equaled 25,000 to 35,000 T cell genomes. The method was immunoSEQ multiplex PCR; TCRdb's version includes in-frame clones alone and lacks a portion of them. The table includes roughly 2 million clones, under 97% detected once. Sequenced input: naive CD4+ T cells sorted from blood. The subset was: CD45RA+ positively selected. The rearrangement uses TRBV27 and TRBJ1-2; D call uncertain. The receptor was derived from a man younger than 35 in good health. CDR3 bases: TGTGCCAGCAGTCCCGGGATCTCCCGCTATACCTTC. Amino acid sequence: CASSPGISRYTF.